The 20 T cell receptor beta chains below were found in one sample sequenced in a study of T cells in Graves' hyperthyroidism and ophthalmopathy. The CDR3 regions of TCR beta were amplified from RNA transcripts. The HTBI primer set drove a first-round RT-PCR of the TCR CDR3. Each CDR3 protein gets one entry after TCRdb re-called the multiplex PCR reads with MiXCR. Of about 110,000 distinct CDR3 sequences listed, about 17% were seen once; the top ten hold about 45%. The sequencing input was blood. The receptors were gathered from a woman in her 50s with Graves' hyperthyroidism.

This chain links TRBV14 with TRBJ1-1, with 12 positions matching TRBD1. After removal of 2 bases from V and 3 bases from J, the junction contained 7 bases not matched to a gene. The V gene's germline CDR1 is SGHDN and CDR2 FVKESK. The CDR3 extends over 17 amino acids. The CDR3 DNA follows: TGTGCCAGCAGCCAACCAGGGACAGGGGGCTTGTACACTGAAGCTTTCTTT. Protein product: CASSQPGTGGLYTEAFF.

The chain carries TRBV6-1 and TRBJ1-5; possible D gene TRBD1, 6 bases. The germline V gene encodes CDR1 MNHNS and CDR2 SASEGT. The CDR3 extends over 13 amino acids. V lost 6 bases, J lost 6 bases, and 12 bases lay in between. Here the CDR3 reads CASRPKTGQPQHF. CDR3 in DNA: TGTGCCAGCAGACCTAAGACAGGTCAGCCCCAGCATTTT.

This clonotype was recorded at least ten times. In DNA form, the CDR3 reads TGTGCCAGCAGCCAAATTCTGGTGGAGACCCAGTACTTC. This codes for CASSQILVETQYF. This sequence joins TRBV3-1 and TRBJ2-5; D gene ambiguous. Germline CDR1 reads LGHDT; CDR2 reads YNNKEL (reference sequence). The CDR3 covers 13 residues. The ends were cut back, 2 bases at V and 5 bases at J, with 9 bases in the middle.

This clonotype came up many times. The genes are TRBV11-2 and TRBJ2-7; TRBD2 agrees at 10 bases. The V segment lost 3 bases and the J segment 0 bases; nucleotides outside the gene matches: 5. In germline, CDR1 is SGHAT, CDR2 FQNNGV. The CDR3 is 16 amino acids. As DNA, the CDR3 is TGTGCCAGCAGCTTCTTAGCGGGAGGCTTCTCCTACGAGCAGTACTTC. It specifies CASSFLAGGFSYEQYF.

In this sample, this clonotype turned up a few times. This sequence joins TRBV6-1 and TRBJ2-7; possible D gene TRBD2, 7 bases. V lost 9 bases and J 3 bases, leaving 15 bases between the germline ends. The CDR3 sequence is 13 residues long. The germline V gene encodes CDR1 MNHNS and CDR2 SASEGT. The CDR3 loop reads CASNKGGGYEQYF. CDR3 DNA: TGTGCCAGTAACAAGGGAGGGGGCTACGAGCAGTACTTC.

This clonotype came up many times. This chain joins TRBV12-3 or TRBV12-4 and TRBJ1-6; D remains ambiguous. Trimming took off 5 bases at V and 5 bases at J, with 10 bases between the two ends. This CDR3 spans 14 amino acids. The CDR3 loop is CASSRTADNSPLHF. Here the CDR3 DNA reads TGTGCCAGCAGTCGGACGGCTGATAATTCACCCCTCCACTTT.

This clonotype was detected ten times or more. The CDR3 reads CSATLRTGEKLFF. The CDR3 DNA follows: TGCAGTGCGACTCTGAGGACTGGCGAAAAACTGTTTTTT. The chain couples TRBV20-1 to TRBJ1-4; no definite D call. There are 13 residues in the CDR3. V shed 6 bases and J shed 8 bases, with 16 bases lying between them. Germline CDR1 reads DFQATT; CDR2 reads SNEGSKA (reference sequence).

This clonotype was picked up many times. CDR3 DNA: TGTGCCAGCAGCCCTCAGTGGGGTACTGAAGCTTTCTTT. Residues: CASSPQWGTEAFF. This sequence joins TRBV7-3 and TRBJ1-1; no reliable D call. Trimming took 5 bases from V and 5 from J, leaving 12 bases between them. The CDR3 extends over 13 amino acids. CDR1 is SGHTA, CDR2 FQGTGA, per germline.

The rearrangement joins TRBV7-9 to TRBJ2-1, with D possibly being TRBD2 (6 bases). The CDR3 is 13 residues long. V lost 10 bases and J 0 bases, leaving 10 bases between the germline ends. Germline V lookup: CDR1 SEHNR, CDR2 FQNEAQ (reference sequence). The CDR3 DNA reads as TGTGCCACCCCGGGGGTCTCCTACAATGAGCAGTTCTTC. Protein: CATPGVSYNEQFF.

This clonotype came up many times. V is TRBV28 and J is TRBJ2-4; the D gene is possibly TRBD2 (7 bases). Germline V gives CDR1 MDHEN, CDR2 SYDVKM. This CDR3 has 15 amino acids. V lost 5 bases and J 0 bases, leaving 11 bases between the germline ends. CDR3 amino acids: CASSQGGVAKNIQYF. CDR3 bases: TGTGCCAGCAGTCAAGGGGGGGTAGCCAAAAACATTCAGTACTTC.

This clonotype came up many times. V usage is TRBV6-5 and J usage is TRBJ1-1; TRBD1 might be the D (6 bases). Germline CDR1 MNHEY, CDR2 SVGAGI. The CDR3 has 15 amino acids. Trimming took off 0 bases at V and 1 base at J, with 9 bases between the two ends. This CDR3 reads CASSYSWGANTEAFF. The CDR3 region has the DNA TGTGCCAGCAGTTACTCTTGGGGGGCGAACACTGAAGCTTTCTTT.

This clonotype appeared many times. This chain links TRBV20-1 with TRBJ2-1; 10 bases fit TRBD2. V trimming: 0 bases; J trimming: 9 bases; junction bases outside the gene matches: 11. The CDR3 spans 16 residues. Germline CDR1 reads DFQATT; CDR2 reads SNEGSKA (reference sequence). The CDR3 region is CSARDQGLAGAGEQFF. Here the CDR3 DNA reads TGCAGTGCTAGAGATCAAGGGCTAGCGGGAGCTGGTGAGCAGTTCTTC.

This clonotype was counted between two and nine times. The V gene is TRBV20-1, the J gene TRBJ2-1, with TRBD2 matching 9 bases. The CDR3 loop spans 19 amino acids. With 0 bases clipped from V and 10 bases from J, the junction kept 22 bases outside the gene matches. Germline-derived CDR1 and CDR2 are DFQATT and SNEGSKA (reference sequence). The CDR3 is CSARDSGRLAGTPGGEQFF. CDR3 sequence (DNA): TGCAGTGCTAGAGATTCCGGGCGGCTAGCGGGGACCCCCGGGGGCGAGCAGTTCTTC.

This clonotype has ten or more counts. This chain uses TRBV9 with TRBJ1-6; D is ambiguous. This CDR3 is 15 amino acids long. Germline CDR1 and CDR2: SGDLS and YYNGEE. V lost 0 bases, J lost 9 bases, and 13 bases lay in between. The CDR3 DNA reads as TGTGCCAGCAGCGTAGGACCGCCGGGTGGTTCACCCCTCCACTTT. Translation: CASSVGPPGGSPLHF.

This clonotype was seen repeatedly, ten times or more. The chain has TRBV20-1 and TRBJ1-2; D is unresolved. V was trimmed by 5 bases and J by 7 bases, leaving 14 bases between them. This CDR3 has 12 amino acids. The V gene's germline CDR1 is DFQATT and CDR2 SNEGSKA (reference sequence). The CDR3 DNA is TGCAGTGCTTACAGCTCTTTGGCTGGCTACACCTTC. The encoded protein is CSAYSSLAGYTF.

This clonotype occurred many times. The chain joins TRBV6-5 to TRBJ1-1; maybe TRBD1 (5 bases). The CDR3 runs 14 residues. CDR1 and CDR2 from the germline V gene are MNHEY and SVGAGI. Trimming pared 0 bases from V and 5 bases from J, leaving 10 bases between. The CDR3 DNA sequence: TGTGCCAGCAGTTACTCGCCCGGGGGAACTGAAGCTTTCTTT. It encodes CASSYSPGGTEAFF.

This chain uses TRBV15 with TRBJ1-2, with no clear D. Trimming shortened V by 0 bases and J by 8 bases, and 7 bases separated the two germline ends. This CDR3 has 12 residues. The germline V gene encodes CDR1 LNHNV and CDR2 YYDKDF (reference sequence). This CDR3 is CATSRETGGYTF. The CDR3 bases are TGTGCCACCAGCAGAGAAACGGGGGGCTACACCTTC. Complete variable domain (other parts from reference TRBV15 and TRBJ1-2): DAMVIQNPRYQVTQFGKPVTLSCSQTLNHNVMYWYQQKSSQAPKLLFHYYDKDFNNEADTPDNFQSRRPNTSFCFLDIRSPGLGDTAMYLCATSRETGGYTFGSGTRLTVV.

This clonotype was observed many times. J is TRBJ1-6 and V is TRBV20-1; D is possibly TRBD1 (5 bases). The germline V and J ends were trimmed by 0 bases and 6 bases, with 21 bases remaining between them. The CDR3 loop spans 18 amino acids. The germline V gene has CDR1 DFQATT and CDR2 SNEGSKA (reference sequence). CDR3 coding DNA: TGCAGTGCTAGAGATGAACAGGCGGGAAGAGGGTTTAATTCACCCCTCCACTTT. It yields the protein CSARDEQAGRGFNSPLHF.

CDR3 coding DNA: TGTGCCAGCAGTTTTGTCAGGGGTGGGGAGACCCAGTACTTC. This sequence encodes CASSFVRGGETQYF. This chain joins TRBV28 and TRBJ2-5; the D gene is possibly TRBD1 (6 bases). Germline V gene sequence: CDR1 MDHEN, CDR2 SYDVKM. This CDR3 region has 14 residues. V lost 3 bases and J 5 bases, leaving 13 bases between the germline ends.

This clonotype was counted many times. The rearrangement links TRBV4-1 to TRBJ1-4; 10 nucleotides line up with TRBD1. Germline CDR1 MGHRA, CDR2 YSYEKL. V was pared by 3 bases and J by 8 bases, with 6 bases of the junction left unmatched. The CDR3 totals 15 residues. In DNA, the CDR3 is TGCGCCAGCAGCCAGCCGGGACAGGGGAACGAAAAACTGTTTTTT. It is translated as CASSQPGQGNEKLFF.